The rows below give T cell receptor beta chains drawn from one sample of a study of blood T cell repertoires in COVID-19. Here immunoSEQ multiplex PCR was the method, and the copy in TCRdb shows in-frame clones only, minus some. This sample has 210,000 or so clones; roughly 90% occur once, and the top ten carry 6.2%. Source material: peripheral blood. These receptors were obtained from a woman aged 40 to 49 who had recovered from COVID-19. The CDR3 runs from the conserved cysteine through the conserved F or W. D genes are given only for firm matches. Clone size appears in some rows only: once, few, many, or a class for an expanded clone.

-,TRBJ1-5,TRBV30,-,CAWSRQEQSAQHF,TGTGCCTGGAGTCGACAGGAACAATCAGCCCAGCATTTT
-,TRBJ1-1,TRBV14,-,CASRAGAGTEAFF,TGTGCCAGCAGGGCGGGGGCAGGGACTGAAGCTTTCTTT
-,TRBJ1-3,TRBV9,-,CASSVDHEVRPIYF,TGTGCCAGCAGCGTAGACCACGAAGTCAGGCCCATATATTTT
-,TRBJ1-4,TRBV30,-,CAWSFPYSPVLATNEKLFF,TGTGCCTGGAGTTTCCCGTATAGTCCGGTTCTGGCAACTAATGAAAAACTGTTTTTT
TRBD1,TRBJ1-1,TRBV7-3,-,CASSPRDRVNTEAFF,TGTGCCAGCAGCCCGCGGGACAGAGTGAACACTGAAGCTTTCTTT
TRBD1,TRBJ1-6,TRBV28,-,CASSSPTGGSSPLHF,TGTGCCAGCAGTTCGCCTACAGGGGGCTCTTCACCCCTCCACTTT
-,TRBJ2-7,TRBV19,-,CASSMVFNGDFPAKQYF,TGTGCCAGTAGTATGGTGTTCAACGGGGACTTCCCTGCCAAGCAGTACTTC
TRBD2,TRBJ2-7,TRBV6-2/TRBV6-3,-,CASSYWTSGSNEQYF,TGTGCCAGCAGTTACTGGACTAGCGGGAGCAACGAGCAGTACTTC
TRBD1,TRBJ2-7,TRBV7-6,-,CASSLTAGTGEGEQYF,TGTGCCAGCAGCCTAACCGCCGGGACAGGGGAGGGAGAGCAGTACTTC
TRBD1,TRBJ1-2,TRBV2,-,CASSAGQGYFLNYGYTF,TGTGCCAGCAGCGCGGGACAGGGATACTTCCTGAACTATGGCTACACCTTC
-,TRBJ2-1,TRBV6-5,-,CASMRGLSYNEQFF,TGTGCCAGCATGCGGGGACTCTCCTACAATGAGCAGTTCTTC
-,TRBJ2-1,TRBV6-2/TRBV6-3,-,CASSPVAEPYNEQFF,TGTGCCAGCAGCCCCGTAGCGGAACCTTACAATGAGCAGTTCTTC
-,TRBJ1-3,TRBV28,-,CASAFLRLAPSGNTIYF,TGTGCCAGTGCTTTCCTCCGATTGGCACCCTCTGGAAACACCATATATTTT
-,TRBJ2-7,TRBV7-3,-,CASSLSPRTGHEQYF,TGTGCCAGCAGCTTATCGCCCCGAACAGGACACGAGCAGTACTTC
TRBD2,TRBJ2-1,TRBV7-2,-,CASSFLAGGWDEQFF,TGTGCCAGCAGCTTTCTAGCGGGAGGCTGGGATGAGCAGTTCTTC
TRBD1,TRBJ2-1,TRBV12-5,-,CASGSGQVIYNEQFF,TGTGCTAGTGGTTCGGGACAGGTGATCTACAATGAGCAGTTCTTC
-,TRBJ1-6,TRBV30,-,CAWSLSVSYNSPLHF,TGTGCCTGGAGCCTTTCTGTCTCCTATAATTCACCCCTCCACTTT
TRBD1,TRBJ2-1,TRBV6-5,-,CASSRRQGLANEQFF,TGTGCCAGCAGCAGACGACAGGGCCTTGCCAATGAGCAGTTCTTC
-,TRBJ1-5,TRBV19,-,CASSIRLFRQDISNQPQHF,TGTGCCAGTAGTATAAGGTTGTTTCGGCAGGACATAAGCAATCAGCCCCAGCATTTT
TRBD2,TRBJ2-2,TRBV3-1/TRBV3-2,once,CASSAKWEGYTGELFF,TGTGCCAGCAGCGCCAAGTGGGAGGGGTACACCGGGGAGCTGTTTTTT
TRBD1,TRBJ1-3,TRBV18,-,CASSPKTGAGNTIYF,TGTGCCAGCTCACCCAAGACAGGGGCTGGAAACACCATATATTTT
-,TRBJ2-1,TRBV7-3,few,CASSREPGYNEQFF,TGTGCCAGCAGCCGTGAACCAGGTTACAATGAGCAGTTCTTC
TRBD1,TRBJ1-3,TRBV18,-,CASSPTDRGSSGNTIYF,TGTGCCAGCTCGCCAACAGACAGGGGGAGCTCTGGAAACACCATATATTTT
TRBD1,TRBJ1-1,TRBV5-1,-,CASSLLQGYGTEAFF,TGCGCCAGCAGCTTGTTACAGGGGTATGGCACTGAAGCTTTCTTT
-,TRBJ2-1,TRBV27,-,CASRVFGGNEQFF,TGTGCCAGCAGAGTTTTCGGGGGCAATGAGCAGTTCTTC
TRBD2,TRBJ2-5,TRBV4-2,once,CASSQLAGGGKTQYF,TGTGCCAGCAGCCAACTAGCGGGAGGGGGTAAGACCCAGTACTTC
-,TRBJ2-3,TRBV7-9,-,CASSAGIHTDTQYF,TGTGCCAGCAGCGCCGGTATTCACACAGATACGCAGTATTTT
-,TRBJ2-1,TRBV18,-,CASSKTGSSYNEQFF,TGTGCCAGCTCAAAGACGGGGAGCTCCTACAATGAGCAGTTCTTC
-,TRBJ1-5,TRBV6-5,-,CASSPGGRPQHF,TGTGCCAGCAGTCCTGGTGGCCGGCCCCAGCATTTT
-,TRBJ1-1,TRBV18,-,CASSPGSTRETEAFF,TGTGCCAGCTCACCGGGCAGTACCCGGGAAACTGAAGCTTTCTTT
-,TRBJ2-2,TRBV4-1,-,CASSQGAANTGELFF,TGCGCCAGCAGCCAAGGGGCAGCGAACACCGGGGAGCTGTTTTTT
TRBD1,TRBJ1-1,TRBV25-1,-,CASCRGPNTEAFF,TGTGCCAGCTGTAGGGGGCCGAACACTGAAGCTTTCTTT
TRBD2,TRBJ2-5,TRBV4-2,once,CASSQGLATVQETQYF,TGTGCCAGCAGCCAAGGACTAGCTACGGTCCAAGAGACCCAGTACTTC
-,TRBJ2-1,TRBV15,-,CATGPGGISYNEQFF,TGTGCCACCGGGCCTGGGGGGATTTCCTACAATGAGCAGTTCTTC
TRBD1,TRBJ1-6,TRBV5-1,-,CASSTEGQGRNSPLHF,TGCGCCAGCAGCACGGAAGGACAGGGTCGAAATTCACCCCTCCACTTT
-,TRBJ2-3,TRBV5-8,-,CASSLAVRVADTQYF,TGTGCCAGCAGCTTAGCTGTCAGGGTAGCCGATACGCAGTATTTT
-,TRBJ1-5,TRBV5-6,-,CASSFWTVYSNQPQHF,TGTGCCAGCAGCTTTTGGACAGTGTATAGCAATCAGCCCCAGCATTTT
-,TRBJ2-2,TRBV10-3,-,CAISNREIGELFF,TGTGCCATCAGTAACAGGGAAATCGGGGAGCTGTTTTTT
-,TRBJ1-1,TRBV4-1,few,CASSQEATGPNTEAFF,TGCGCCAGCAGCCAAGAGGCCACAGGACCGAACACTGAAGCTTTCTTT
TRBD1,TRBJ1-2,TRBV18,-,CASSPTGGESYGYTF,TGTGCCAGCTCACCGACAGGGGGCGAAAGCTATGGCTACACCTTC
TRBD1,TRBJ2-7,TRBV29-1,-,CSVERRETGGEQYF,TGCAGCGTTGAACGCAGAGAGACAGGGGGAGAGCAGTACTTC
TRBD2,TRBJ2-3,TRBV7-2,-,CASSLAQRGSTDTQYF,TGTGCCAGCAGCTTAGCACAGCGGGGTAGCACAGATACGCAGTATTTT
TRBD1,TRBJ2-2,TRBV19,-,CASSILFDRVGGTGELFF,TGTGCCAGTAGTATACTCTTTGACAGGGTCGGTGGCACCGGGGAGCTGTTTTTT
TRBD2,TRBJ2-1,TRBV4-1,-,CASSQDPTGTSGRNEQFF,TGCGCCAGCAGCCAAGATCCGACCGGGACTAGCGGGAGAAATGAGCAGTTCTTC
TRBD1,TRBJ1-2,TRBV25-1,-,CASSIGTGDGYTF,TGTGCCAGCAGTATTGGGACAGGGGACGGCTACACCTTC
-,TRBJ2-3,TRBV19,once,CASSIVYHEPTDTQYF,TGTGCCAGTAGTATCGTCTACCACGAGCCCACAGATACGCAGTATTTT
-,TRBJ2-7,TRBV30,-,CAWAASRVYEQYF,TGTGCCTGGGCTGCCTCCAGGGTTTACGAGCAGTACTTC